Included here is one T cell receptor (beta chain) sequence, with context. Researchers amplified the TCR beta CDR3 regions from RNA transcripts. The TCR CDR3 was amplified in a first-round RT-PCR using the HTBI primer set. One entry per CDR3 protein results from TCRdb running MiXCR on the multiplex PCR reads. The sample shows approximately 600,000 distinct CDR3 sequences, less than 25% of them seen only once. The CDR3 sequence is 14 residues long. CDR1 is ENHRY, CDR2 SYGVKD, per germline. J gave up 5 bases and V 6 bases, and 6 bases lay outside the gene matches. Uncontrolled infection, other autoimmune disease, pregnancy or lactation excluded patients. The authors obtained PBMCs from more than 8 ml of fresh peripheral blood. The data stem from a study of T cells in Graves' hyperthyroidism and ophthalmopathy.

The chain uses TRBV10-3 and TRBJ2-3, with TRBD1 matching over 9 bases. Sequenced sample: blood. The sequence was collected from a man younger than 40 with Graves' ophthalmopathy. The CDR3 DNA reads TGTGCCATCAGAACGGGACAGGGCATAGATACGCAGTATTTT. Translated: CAIRTGQGIDTQYF.